The clone carrying this T cell receptor beta chain occurred a few times. The entry originates in a study of blood T cell repertoires in COVID-19. Germline V gene lookup returns CDR1 SGHRS and CDR2 YFSETQ. This CDR3 is 16 amino acids long. The V and J ends lost 2 bases and 4 bases, in that order; junction bases with no gene match: 8. TCRdb's copy holds only in-frame clones and misses some; the assay was immunoSEQ multiplex PCR. The sample has over 300,000 clones, about 86% seen once. The chain is built from TRBV5-1 and TRBJ1-1; 10 bases map to TRBD1. Sequencing was done on a sample of peripheral blood. The TCR comes from a woman aged 45-65 years with acute or convalescent COVID-19. The CDR3 bases are TGCGCCAGCAGCTTCACCCTTGGGACAGGGGTCACTGAAGCTTTCTTT. Protein: CASSFTLGTGVTEAFF.